Here is one TCR beta chain with its context. There are 15 residues in the CDR3. Germline assignment: CDR1 SGHTA and CDR2 FQGNSA. After removal of 3 bases from V and 5 bases from J, the junction contained 9 bases not matched to a gene. Some clones are missing from TCRdb's copy, which holds only in-frame ones; the method was immunoSEQ multiplex PCR. Among about 160,000 clones, approximately 96% were seen once, and the ten largest hold around 8.5%. These data originate in a study of control samples from healthy donors and cancer patients. V usage is TRBV7-2 and J usage is TRBJ1-2, with TRBD1 matching 7 bases. The sequenced sample consisted of blood. This receptor was taken from a woman aged 40 to 50 in good health. CDR3 protein: CASSLEGGVWYGYTF. DNA for the CDR3: TGTGCCAGCAGCTTGGAAGGGGGCGTCTGGTATGGCTACACCTTC.